Presented here are 18 T cell receptor beta chains from one specimen sequenced in a study of blood T cell repertoires in COVID-19. Data came from immunoSEQ multiplex PCR; TCRdb stores just in-frame clones and leaves some out. Among about 280,000 clones listed, roughly 85% were seen once. The sample taken for sequencing was PBMCs or T cells enriched from blood (not recorded which). The receptors stem from a woman aged 45-59 years who had recovered from COVID-19.

V gene TRBV6-5 combines with J gene TRBJ1-6; 10 bases fit TRBD1. V shed 4 bases, J shed 7 bases, and the junction held 1 base outside the gene matches. CDR3 size: 14 residues. Germline values: CDR1 MNHEY, CDR2 SVGAGI. This CDR3 reads CASSSDRGNSPLHF. The CDR3 bases are TGTGCCAGCAGTTCGGACAGGGGGAATTCACCCCTCCACTTT.

The chain carries TRBV28 and TRBJ2-2, with D perhaps TRBD1 (6 bases). Germline V gene lookup returns CDR1 MDHEN and CDR2 SYDVKM. The CDR3 has 14 amino acids. V was shortened by 10 bases and J by 5 bases, with 17 bases between the two germline ends. This CDR3 reads CATEQGADTGELFF. As DNA, the CDR3 is TGTGCCACCGAACAGGGAGCGGATACCGGGGAGCTGTTTTTT.

The chain links TRBV4-2 to TRBJ1-5; D might be TRBD1 (5 bases). Germline V gives CDR1 LGHNA, CDR2 YNFKEQ. V lost 4 bases and J 2 bases, leaving 12 bases between the germline ends. The CDR3 runs 15 residues. The CDR3 region is CASSPRDFRNQPQHF. CDR3 nucleotide sequence: TGTGCCAGCAGCCCACGGGACTTTCGCAATCAGCCCCAGCATTTT.

This chain links TRBV29-1 with TRBJ2-7, with 8 positions matching TRBD2. The length of the CDR3 is 16 residues. The germline V gene has CDR1 SQVTM and CDR2 ANQGSEA. J lost 4 bases, V lost 6 bases, and 17 bases had no gene match. In nucleotides, the CDR3 is TGCAGCGTGGGAGGAACCTTTGAGCGGGGGAAGTACGAGCAGTACTTC. Protein: CSVGGTFERGKYEQYF.

The chain has TRBV2 and TRBJ1-1, with D hard to call. The CDR3 totals 14 residues. Trimming took 5 bases from V and 5 from J, leaving 15 bases between them. Per germline, CDR1 SNHLY and CDR2 FYNNEI. This chain's CDR3 is CASSPGPRGTEAFF. The CDR3 coding sequence is TGTGCCAGCAGTCCCGGGCCTCGAGGGACTGAAGCTTTCTTT.

In this sample, this clone turned up a few times. This chain uses TRBV7-2 with TRBJ2-3; TRBD2 matches at 13 bases. This CDR3 has 18 residues. V lost 5 bases, J lost 4 bases, and 12 bases stayed unmatched. Germline V gene lookup returns CDR1 SGHTA and CDR2 FQGNSA. CDR3 in DNA: TGTGCCAGCAGCCTAACTAGCGGGAGGGCTAAAATCGCAGATACGCAGTATTTT. Translated, it gives CASSLTSGRAKIADTQYF.

Turning to this clone: Since the CDR3 does not end with the conserved phenylalanine or tryptophan, this likely comes from a read error. No DNA is shown, since the ends of the CDR3 on it are uncertain; the CDR3 is the one TCRdb lists. The CDR3: CASSPEAGTYGAGAL. The chain combines TRBV18 with TRBJ1-2. Germline values: CDR1 KGHSH, CDR2 LQKENI. The CDR3 comprises 15 residues, both ends counted.

This chain uses TRBV23-1 with TRBJ1-1; 7 nucleotides agree with TRBD1. TRBV23-1 is given ORF status, its function remaining uncertain. V shed 0 bases, J shed 8 bases, and the junction held 15 bases outside the gene matches. The CDR3 consists of 17 residues. The CDR3 nucleotides are TGCGCCAGCAGTCAATCGGAACAGGGGCCTCTCCTTGACGAAGCTTTCTTT. It encodes CASSQSEQGPLLDEAFF.

This clone was counted only a few times. CDR3 sequence: CASSSTGSEKLFF. The DNA for the CDR3 is TGTGCCAGCAGTTCGACAGGGTCGGAAAAACTGTTTTTT. The chain employs TRBV27 and TRBJ1-4; 7 positions agree with TRBD1. V lost 4 bases and J lost 8; bases outside the gene matches: 4. The CDR3 contains 13 residues. Germline assignment: CDR1 MNHEY and CDR2 SMNVEV (reference sequence).

The gene calls are TRBV21-1 and TRBJ2-5; the table's D call of TRBD2 was not tested on the DNA. TRBV21-1 is described as a pseudogene. This CDR3 is 17 amino acids long. Written as DNA, the CDR3 is TGTGCCAGCAGCAACTACCTGACGATGTGTGGGAGGGAGACCCAGTACTTC. As protein: CASSNYLTMCGRETQYF.

The table lists this clone with a few counts. The chain has TRBV5-1 and TRBJ2-6; 14 nucleotides line up with TRBD2. With V trimmed by 0 bases and J by 0 bases, 8 bases remained unmatched. This CDR3 contains 21 residues. CDR1 is SGHRS, CDR2 YFSETQ, per germline. CDR3: CASSLAPRLAGGSSGANVLTF. The CDR3 nucleotides read TGCGCCAGCAGCTTGGCCCCGAGACTAGCGGGGGGGTCCTCTGGGGCCAACGTCCTGACTTTC.

This clone was detected a few times. J is TRBJ1-5 and V is TRBV1; whether TRBD1, the table's D call, matches the DNA was not checked. TRBV1 is a recognized pseudogene. This CDR3 is 16 amino acids long. CDR3: CTSSVVLGPSNQPQHF. DNA of the CDR3: TGCACCAGCAGCGTCGTCTTGGGGCCTAGCAATCAGCCCCAGCATTTT.

The chain carries TRBV7-2 and TRBJ2-5, with TRBD1 identical over 7 bases. J lost 2 bases, V lost 7 bases, and 4 bases had no gene match. Germline V gene sequence: CDR1 SGHTA, CDR2 FQGNSA. The CDR3 loop spans 13 amino acids. The CDR3 region is CASTGTAQETQYF. CDR3 nucleotides: TGTGCCAGCACCGGGACAGCTCAAGAGACCCAGTACTTC.

This clone has only one observation. This chain joins TRBV21-1 and TRBJ1-5; no check of the table's D call, TRBD1, against the DNA was made. TRBV21-1 has pseudogene status. CDR3 length: 18 amino acids. CDR3 loop: CASSKVAQGLTPNQPQHF. The DNA of the CDR3 is TGTGCCAGCAGCAAAGTTGCCCAGGGGCTAACCCCCAATCAGCCCCAGCATTTT.

This chain connects TRBV2 to TRBJ1-2; D gene unclear. Per the germline V gene, CDR1 is SNHLY and CDR2 is FYNNEI. The CDR3 loop spans 13 amino acids. Trimming shortened V by 2 bases and J by 6 bases, and 10 bases separated the two germline ends. CDR3 in amino acids: CASSEPQVDGYTF. CDR3 coding DNA: TGTGCCAGCAGTGAACCGCAGGTAGATGGCTACACCTTC. The whole variable domain, remainder taken from reference TRBV2 and TRBJ1-2, is EPEVTQTPSHQVTQMGQEVILRCVPISNHLYFYWYRQILGQKVEFLVSFYNNEISEKSEIFDDQFSVERPDGSNFTLKIRSTKLEDSAMYFCASSEPQVDGYTFGSGTRLTVV.

The chain couples TRBV27 to TRBJ2-1, with 9 bases fitting TRBD1. This CDR3 contains 15 residues. The V gene end was trimmed by 5 bases and the J gene end by 4 bases; junction bases not matched to a gene: 6. Germline values: CDR1 MNHEY, CDR2 SMNVEV (reference sequence). CDR3 nucleotides: TGTGCCAGCAGTACGAGGACAGGGGTTTACAATGAGCAGTTCTTC. This translates into CASSTRTGVYNEQFF.

This sequence joins TRBV19 and TRBJ1-5, with 8 nucleotides matching TRBD1. Trimming cost V 6 bases and J 4 bases; bases outside gene matches: 8. The CDR3 spans 15 residues. Germline V gives CDR1 LNHDA, CDR2 SQIVND (reference sequence). The CDR3 here is CASRPRDRPNQPQHF. CDR3 DNA sequence: TGTGCCAGTAGACCCCGGGACAGGCCTAATCAGCCCCAGCATTTT.

The chain has TRBV5-1 and TRBJ1-1; no definite D call. Germline CDR1 reads SGHRS; CDR2 reads YFSETQ. The CDR3 is 12 residues long. The V gene lost 3 bases and the J gene lost 5 bases, with 8 bases spanning the gap. In DNA form, the CDR3 reads TGCGCCAGCAGCTCCGGGAGGACTGAAGCTTTCTTT. As protein: CASSSGRTEAFF. The variable domain in full, with the rest retrieved from reference TRBV5-1 and TRBJ1-1, is KAGVTQTPRYLIKTRGQQVTLSCSPISGHRSVSWYQQTPGQGLQFLFEYFSETQRNKGNFPGRFSGRQFSNSRSEMNVSTLELGDSALYLCASSSGRTEAFFGQGTRLTVV.